This TCR beta chain originates from a study of blood T cells in healthy people across ages. A second roughly 6 to 11 cycle PCR used barcoded and J-beta primers. TCRdb reprocessed the 5' RACE reads with MiXCR, giving one entry per CDR3 protein. The sample gives some 880,000 distinct CDR3 sequences, about 36% of which show up once; under 15% is in the top ten. What was sequenced was blood. The source is a man between 18 and 35 years old in good health.

CDR3 residues: CASSSRDGDAGELFF. The CDR3 DNA reads as TGTGCCAGCAGTTCCCGGGACGGGGACGCCGGGGAGCTGTTTTTT. The chain couples TRBV12-3 or TRBV12-4 to TRBJ2-2; D may be TRBD1 or TRBD2 (5 bases each). CDR3 size: 15 residues. V shed 4 bases and J shed 6 bases, with 15 bases lying between them.